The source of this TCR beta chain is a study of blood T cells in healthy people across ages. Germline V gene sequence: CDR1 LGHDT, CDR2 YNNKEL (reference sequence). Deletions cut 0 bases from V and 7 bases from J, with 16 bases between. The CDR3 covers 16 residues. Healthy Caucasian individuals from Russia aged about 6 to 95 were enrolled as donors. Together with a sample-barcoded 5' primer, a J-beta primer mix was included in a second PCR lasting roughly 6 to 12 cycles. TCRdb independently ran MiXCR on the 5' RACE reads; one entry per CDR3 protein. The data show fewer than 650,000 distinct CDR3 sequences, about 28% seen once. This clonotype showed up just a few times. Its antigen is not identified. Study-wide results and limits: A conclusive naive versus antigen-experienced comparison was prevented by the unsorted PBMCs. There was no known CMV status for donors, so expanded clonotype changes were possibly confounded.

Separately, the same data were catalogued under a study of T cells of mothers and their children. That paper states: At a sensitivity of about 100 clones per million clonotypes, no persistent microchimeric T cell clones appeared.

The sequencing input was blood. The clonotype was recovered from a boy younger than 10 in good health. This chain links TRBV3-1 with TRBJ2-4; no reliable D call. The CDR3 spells CASSQEEIGQGNIQYF. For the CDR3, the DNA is TGTGCCAGCAGCCAAGAGGAAATAGGCCAAGGGAACATTCAGTACTTC. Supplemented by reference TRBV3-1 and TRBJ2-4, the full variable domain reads DTAVSQTPKYLVTQMGNDKSIKCEQNLGHDTMYWYKQDSKKFLKIMFSYNNKELIINETVPNRFSPKSPDKAHLNLHINSLELGDSAVYFCASSQEEIGQGNIQYFGAGTRLSVL.